The 20 T cell receptor beta chains given below trace back to one sample, sequenced in a study of T cells in Graves' hyperthyroidism and ophthalmopathy. Authors of the study amplified TCR beta CDR3 regions from RNA transcripts. The HTBI set primed first-round TCR CDR3 RT-PCR. Each CDR3 protein is one row after TCRdb ran MiXCR on the multiplex PCR reads. The table has 270,000 or so distinct CDR3 sequences, 15% seen once. Material for sequencing was blood. The receptors come from a woman in her forties or fifties with Graves' hyperthyroidism that later progressed to Graves' ophthalmopathy.

This clonotype showed up many times. J is TRBJ1-2 and V is TRBV28, with D maybe TRBD1 (5 bases). The CDR3 consists of 15 residues. V gave up 5 bases and J gave up 7 bases, with 20 bases separating them. CDR1 and CDR2 from the germline V gene are MDHEN and SYDVKM. Written as DNA, the CDR3 is TGTGCCAGCAGTCCCATGCAGGGCTATTATGTTGGCTACACCTTC. The encoded protein is CASSPMQGYYVGYTF.

There are many counts of this clonotype. The chain recombines TRBV5-1 with TRBJ2-3, with 9 bases fitting TRBD2. There are 18 residues in the CDR3. With 1 base clipped from V and 1 base from J, the junction kept 10 bases outside the gene matches. CDR1 and CDR2 (germline): SGHRS, YFSETQ. CDR3 in DNA: TGCGCCAGCAGCTTGTCTCGCGGGAGGGCCGTCGGCACAGATACGCAGTATTTT. Protein sequence: CASSLSRGRAVGTDTQYF.

This clonotype was observed at least ten times. J is TRBJ2-6 and V is TRBV12-3 or TRBV12-4; D gene ambiguous. The CDR3 loop spans 15 amino acids. Trimming took off 5 bases at V and 4 bases at J, with 12 bases between the two ends. The CDR3 is CASSQGFSGANVLTF. CDR3 nucleotides: TGTGCCAGCAGTCAAGGGTTCTCAGGGGCCAACGTCCTGACTTTC.

This clonotype showed up just a few times. The V gene is TRBV13, the J gene TRBJ1-6; tentative D call: TRBD1 (6 bases). Germline CDR1 and CDR2: PRHDT and FYEKMQ (reference sequence). V lost 3 bases, J lost 4 bases, and 19 bases lay in between. The CDR3 is 18 residues long. The CDR3 DNA reads TGTGCCAGCAGCTTGGAAAGAAGGGGGATGGTATATAATTCACCCCTCCACTTT. Residues: CASSLERRGMVYNSPLHF.

This clonotype was detected many times. This chain connects TRBV7-9 to TRBJ2-3; maybe TRBD2 (7 bases). The germline CDR1 and CDR2 sequences are SEHNR and FQNEAQ (reference sequence). Trimming stripped 7 bases from V and 2 bases from J, with 19 bases between. The CDR3 totals 16 residues. This chain's CDR3 is CASKQRGGPITDTQYF. The CDR3 DNA reads as TGTGCCAGCAAACAACGCGGGGGCCCTATCACAGATACGCAGTATTTT.

Many counts were recorded for this clonotype. The chain is built from TRBV20-1 and TRBJ1-5, with D possibly being TRBD1 (5 bases). The germline CDR1 and CDR2 sequences are DFQATT and SNEGSKA (reference sequence). The CDR3 length is 13 residues. The V end lost 0 bases, the J end lost 11 bases, and 14 bases lay between the germline ends. In DNA, the CDR3 is TGCAGTGCTAGAGATCCCGGGACCGCAGCCCAGCATTTT. Translated, it gives CSARDPGTAAQHF.

Many counts were recorded for this clonotype. This sequence joins TRBV24-1 and TRBJ2-1, with 13 bases matching TRBD2. Germline V gene lookup returns CDR1 KGHDR and CDR2 SFDVKD. V was clipped by 4 bases and J by 4 bases; unmatched bases: 21. This CDR3 is 22 amino acids long. The CDR3 sequence is CATSDPSWGTSGRAGRYNEQFF. CDR3 DNA: TGTGCCACCAGTGACCCTAGTTGGGGCACTAGCGGGAGGGCCGGTAGGTACAATGAGCAGTTCTTC.

This clonotype was seen a few times. The genes are TRBV30 and TRBJ1-1; D possibly corresponds to TRBD1 (5 bases). The germline V gene encodes CDR1 GTSNPN and CDR2 SVGIG (reference sequence). CDR3 length equals 13 residues. The germline V and J ends were trimmed by 0 bases and 2 bases, with 7 bases remaining between them. In DNA, the CDR3 is TGTGCCTGGAGTGTACAGGTAAACACTGAAGCTTTCTTT. Its translation: CAWSVQVNTEAFF.

This clonotype was recorded at least ten times. This rearrangement joins TRBV6-1 to TRBJ2-7, with TRBD2 identical over 11 bases. Germline CDR1 and CDR2: MNHNS and SASEGT. V trimming: 5 bases; J trimming: 3 bases; junction bases outside the gene matches: 6. The CDR3 has 15 amino acids. The CDR3 sequence: CASSFSTSGSYEQYF. In DNA, the CDR3 is TGTGCCAGCAGTTTTTCAACTAGCGGGAGCTACGAGCAGTACTTC.

The table lists this clonotype with many counts. The rearrangement joins TRBV7-3 to TRBJ2-7; D assignment may be TRBD1 or TRBD2 (5 bases each). The germline V gene encodes CDR1 SGHTA and CDR2 FQGTGA. The CDR3 is 13 residues long. Trimming took 5 bases from V and 3 from J, leaving 11 bases between them. CDR3 loop: CASSQGTNYEQYF. Written as DNA, the CDR3 is TGTGCCAGCAGCCAAGGGACCAACTACGAGCAGTACTTC.

This clonotype was observed many times. This chain connects TRBV4-2 to TRBJ2-5; D is perhaps TRBD1 (5 bases). CDR1 and CDR2 from the germline V gene are LGHNA and YNFKEQ. The CDR3 totals 13 residues. V lost 5 bases to trimming and J lost 3 bases, with 10 bases between them. CDR3 sequence (DNA): TGTGCCAGCAGCGAGGACAATAAAGAGACCCAGTACTTC. It translates to CASSEDNKETQYF.

This clonotype was recorded a few times. The rearrangement uses TRBV9 and TRBJ1-1; 8 nucleotides align to TRBD1. This CDR3 is built from 14 residues. The J segment lost 5 bases and the V segment lost 4 bases, leaving 7 bases of the junction unmatched. Germline V CDR1 and CDR2: SGDLS, YYNGEE. The CDR3 DNA follows: TGTGCCAGCAGCTCCCGGACAGGGAGGACTGAAGCTTTCTTT. The encoded protein is CASSSRTGRTEAFF.

This clonotype was observed a few times. A much larger clone sits a single nucleotide away, making a read error possible. The chain carries TRBV7-3 and TRBJ2-7, with D uncertain. Germline V gene sequence: CDR1 SGHTA, CDR2 FQGTGA. The CDR3 is 11 amino acids. The V gene lost 7 bases and the J gene lost 11 bases, with 15 bases spanning the gap. CDR3 nucleotides: TGTGCCAGCAATTCCTCACCGAGCAAGTACTTC. Its translation is CASNSSPSKYF.

The rearrangement links TRBV25-1 to TRBJ2-7, with 7 bases fitting TRBD1. The CDR3 consists of 15 residues. V shed 6 bases and J 0 bases; nucleotides not matched to a gene: 8. The germline CDR1 and CDR2 sequences are MGHDK and SYGVNS. CDR3 in amino acids: CASRTGQDFSYEQYF. CDR3 in DNA: TGTGCCAGCAGGACTGGACAGGATTTCTCCTACGAGCAGTACTTC.

This clonotype was detected many times. The chain recombines TRBV18 with TRBJ2-2; maybe TRBD2 (5 bases). This CDR3 has 15 amino acids. V was shortened by 4 bases and J by 2 bases, with 11 bases between the two germline ends. Germline values: CDR1 KGHSH, CDR2 LQKENI. The CDR3 sequence is CASSREPRNTGELFF. Written as DNA, the CDR3 is TGTGCCAGCTCACGGGAGCCAAGAAACACCGGGGAGCTGTTTTTT.

This clonotype was seen repeatedly, ten times or more. The chain carries TRBV10-2 and TRBJ2-3; 8 bases map to TRBD2. Germline assignment: CDR1 WSHSY and CDR2 SAAADI. The CDR3 runs to 18 residues. J gave up 3 bases and V 0 bases, and 11 bases lay outside the gene matches. The CDR3 region has the DNA TGCGCCAGCAGTGAGTCTAGTTACAGCGGGAGCCGGACAGATACGCAGTATTTT. As protein: CASSESSYSGSRTDTQYF.

The rearrangement uses TRBV11-2 and TRBJ2-1, with 7 bases matching TRBD2. Germline V lookup: CDR1 SGHAT, CDR2 FQNNGV. V shed 3 bases, J shed 2 bases, and the junction held 10 bases outside the gene matches. The CDR3 totals 17 residues. The CDR3, as DNA: TGTGCCAGCAGCTTCACTGTTGCGGGGGAGCCCTACAATGAGCAGTTCTTC. This gives the protein CASSFTVAGEPYNEQFF.

The table lists this clonotype with many counts. J is TRBJ1-5 and V is TRBV28, with D hard to call. The germline V gene has CDR1 MDHEN and CDR2 SYDVKM. Trimming took off 3 bases at V and 6 bases at J, with 12 bases between the two ends. This CDR3 is 14 amino acids long. The CDR3 protein is CASSLSSQLQPQHF. The CDR3 coding sequence is TGTGCCAGCAGTTTGAGTTCCCAGCTTCAGCCCCAGCATTTT.

This clonotype showed up many times. V is TRBV28 and J is TRBJ2-6; 7 nucleotides match TRBD1. The germline V gene has CDR1 MDHEN and CDR2 SYDVKM. After removal of 6 bases from V and 0 bases from J, the junction contained 8 bases not matched to a gene. The CDR3 consists of 17 residues. The CDR3 DNA reads TGTGCCAGCAGCATTCCGGGACAGCCCTCTGGGGCCAACGTCCTGACTTTC. This gives the protein CASSIPGQPSGANVLTF.

The chain recombines TRBV27 with TRBJ1-4; 8 bases align to TRBD1. V shed 3 bases and J 7 bases; nucleotides not matched to a gene: 4. The CDR3 covers 14 residues. CDR1 is MNHEY, CDR2 SMNVEV, per germline (reference sequence). CDR3 protein: CASSFDRGAEKLFF. The CDR3 coding sequence is TGTGCCAGCAGTTTCGACAGGGGTGCTGAAAAACTGTTTTTT.